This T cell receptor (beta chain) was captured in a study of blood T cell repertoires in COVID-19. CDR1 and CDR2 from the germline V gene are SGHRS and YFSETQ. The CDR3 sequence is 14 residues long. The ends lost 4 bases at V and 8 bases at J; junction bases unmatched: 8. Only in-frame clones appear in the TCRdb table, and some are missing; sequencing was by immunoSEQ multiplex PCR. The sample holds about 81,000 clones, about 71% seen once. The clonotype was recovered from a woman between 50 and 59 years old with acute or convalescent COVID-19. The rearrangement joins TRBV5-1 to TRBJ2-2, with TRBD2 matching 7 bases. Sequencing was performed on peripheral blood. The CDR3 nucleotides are TGCGCCAGCAGCCCTCCGACTAGCTTGGGGGAGCTGTTTTTT. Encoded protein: CASSPPTSLGELFF.